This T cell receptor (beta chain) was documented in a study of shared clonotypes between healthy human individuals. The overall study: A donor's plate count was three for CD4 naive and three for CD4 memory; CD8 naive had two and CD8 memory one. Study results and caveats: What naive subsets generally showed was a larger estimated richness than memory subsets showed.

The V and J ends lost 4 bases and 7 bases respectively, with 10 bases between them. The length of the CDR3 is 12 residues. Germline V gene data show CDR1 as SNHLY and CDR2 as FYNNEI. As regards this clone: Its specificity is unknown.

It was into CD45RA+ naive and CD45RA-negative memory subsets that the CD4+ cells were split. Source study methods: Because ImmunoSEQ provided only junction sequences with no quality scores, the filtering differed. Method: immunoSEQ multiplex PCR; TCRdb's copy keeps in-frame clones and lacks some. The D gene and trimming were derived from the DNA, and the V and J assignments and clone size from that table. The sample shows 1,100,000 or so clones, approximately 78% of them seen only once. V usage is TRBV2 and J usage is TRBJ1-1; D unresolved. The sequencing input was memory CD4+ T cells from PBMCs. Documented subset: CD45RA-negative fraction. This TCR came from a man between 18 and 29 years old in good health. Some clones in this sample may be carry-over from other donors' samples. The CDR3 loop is CASSVAGREAFF. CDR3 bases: TGTGCCAGCAGTGTTGCGGGTCGTGAAGCTTTCTTT.